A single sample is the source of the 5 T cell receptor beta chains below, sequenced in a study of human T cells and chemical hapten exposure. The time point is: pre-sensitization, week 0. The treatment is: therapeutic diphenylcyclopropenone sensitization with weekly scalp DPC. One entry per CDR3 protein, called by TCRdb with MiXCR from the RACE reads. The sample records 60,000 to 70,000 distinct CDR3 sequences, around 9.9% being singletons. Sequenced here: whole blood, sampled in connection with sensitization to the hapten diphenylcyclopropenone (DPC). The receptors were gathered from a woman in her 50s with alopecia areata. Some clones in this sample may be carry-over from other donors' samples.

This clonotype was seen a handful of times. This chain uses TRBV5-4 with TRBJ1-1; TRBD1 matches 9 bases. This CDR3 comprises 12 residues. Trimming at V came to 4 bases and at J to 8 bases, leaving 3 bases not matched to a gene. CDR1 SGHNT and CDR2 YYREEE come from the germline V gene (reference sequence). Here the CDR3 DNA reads TGTGCCAGCAGCCACGGGACAGGGGAAGCTTTCTTT. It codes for CASSHGTGEAFF. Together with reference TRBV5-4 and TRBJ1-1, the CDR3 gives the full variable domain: ETGVTQSPTHLIKTRGQQVTLRCSSQSGHNTVSWYQQALGQGPQFIFQYYREEENGRGNFPPRFSGLQFPNYSSELNVNALELDDSALYLCASSHGTGEAFFGQGTRLTVV.

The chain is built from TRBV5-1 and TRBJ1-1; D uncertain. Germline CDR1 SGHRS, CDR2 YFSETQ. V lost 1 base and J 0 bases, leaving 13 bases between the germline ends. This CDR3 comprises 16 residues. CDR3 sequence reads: CASSLLAGVMNTEAFF. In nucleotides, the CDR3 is TGCGCCAGCAGCTTGCTGGCAGGCGTCATGAACACTGAAGCTTTCTTT.

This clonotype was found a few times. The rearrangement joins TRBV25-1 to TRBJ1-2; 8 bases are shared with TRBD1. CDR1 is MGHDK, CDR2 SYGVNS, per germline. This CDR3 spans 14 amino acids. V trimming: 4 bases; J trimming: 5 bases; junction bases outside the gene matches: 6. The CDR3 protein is CASSGGQGGYGYTF. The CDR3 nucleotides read TGTGCCAGCAGTGGCGGACAGGGAGGGTATGGCTACACCTTC.

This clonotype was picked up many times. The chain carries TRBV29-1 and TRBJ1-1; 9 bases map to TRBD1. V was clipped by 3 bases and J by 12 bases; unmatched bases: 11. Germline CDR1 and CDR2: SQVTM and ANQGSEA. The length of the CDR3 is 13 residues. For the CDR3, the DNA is TGCAGCGTTGAGGGCCTGGGGACAGGGATTACTTTCTTT. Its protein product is CSVEGLGTGITFF.

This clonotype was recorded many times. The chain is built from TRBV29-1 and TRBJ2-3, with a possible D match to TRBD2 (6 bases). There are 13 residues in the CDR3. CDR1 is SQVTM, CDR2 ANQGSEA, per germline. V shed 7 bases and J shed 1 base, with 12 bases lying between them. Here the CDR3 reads CSERGIGTDTQYF. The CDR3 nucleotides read TGCAGCGAACGGGGGATCGGCACAGATACGCAGTATTTT.